The TCR beta chain under discussion was sequenced for a study of vaccination and CD4 T cells after COVID-19. Study summary: Overlapping SARS-CoV-2, HCoV-NL63, HCoV-OC43 and HCoV-229E spike peptides were used to stimulate cells. Every culture used as a control got a CEFX pool, an HIV-1 Nef pool, or no peptide.

This CDR3 has 15 residues. Germline trimming cut 6 bases from V and 9 bases from J; bases unmatched to any gene: 9. As for treatment: approximately 9-day PBMC culture with coronavirus spike peptide pools or control peptides (ViraFEST assay). Peptide pool stimulation in ViraFEST expanded antigen-specific T cells, whose TCRs were then sequenced. Cultured CD4+ T-cell DNA underwent Oncomine TCR Beta short-read sequencing. Once CD4+ T cells had been cultured, genomic DNA was extracted from them. MiXCR, run by TCRdb on the PCR reads, gives a single entry per CDR3 protein. The sample contains about 15,000 distinct CDR3 sequences, approximately 40% of which appear only once. This clonotype occurred once. What it recognizes is unknown.

The sample consisted of CD4+ T cells from blood, cultured in vitro. V and J are TRBV12-3 or TRBV12-4 and TRBJ1-6; the match to TRBD1 covers 9 bases. The receptor's source is a human donor who had recovered from COVID-19. The CDR3 DNA sequence: TGTGCCAGCAGCGGAGGGGGACAGGGCTTTTCACCCCTCCACTTT. This translates into CASSGGGQGFSPLHF.